A single sample is the source of the 15 T cell receptor beta chains below, sequenced in a study of siplizumab effects on memory and regulatory T cells. The table came from immunoSEQ multiplex PCR; TCRdb's copy has only in-frame clones and leaves some out. The sample has approximately 84,000 clones, 85% to 95% seen once. The material sequenced was CD8+ T cells sorted from blood. The receptors stem from a human donor in good health.

This clone was seen just once. The chain employs TRBV7-3 and TRBJ2-7; 9 nucleotides line up with TRBD2. The junction had 4 bases not matched to a gene; V was cut back by 2 bases and J by 2 bases. The CDR3 consists of 15 residues. Germline CDR1 reads SGHTA; CDR2 reads FQGTGA. In nucleotides, the CDR3 is TGTGCCAGCAGCTTAGGGGCGGGAGGGGCCTACGAGCAGTACTTC. Translating it yields CASSLGAGGAYEQYF.

The chain recombines TRBV10-1 with TRBJ2-1; 7 bases match TRBD2. V trimming: 2 bases; J trimming: 4 bases; junction bases outside the gene matches: 2. Germline lookup yields CDR1 WNHNN and CDR2 SYGVQD (reference sequence). This CDR3 comprises 14 residues. CDR3 DNA: TGCGCCAGCAGTGAGGCTAGCGGATACAATGAGCAGTTCTTC. The encoded protein is CASSEASGYNEQFF.

The chain carries TRBV5-1 and TRBJ1-2; 7 nucleotides align to TRBD1. The germline CDR1 and CDR2 sequences are SGHRS and YFSETQ. V shed 6 bases and J 0 bases; nucleotides not matched to a gene: 8. The CDR3 loop spans 15 amino acids. The CDR3 here is CASTTTGKTNYGYTF. DNA of the CDR3: TGCGCCAGCACTACGACAGGGAAGACTAACTATGGCTACACCTTC. Looking up the rest from reference TRBV5-1 and TRBJ1-2 gives the full variable domain: KAGVTQTPRYLIKTRGQQVTLSCSPISGHRSVSWYQQTPGQGLQFLFEYFSETQRNKGNFPGRFSGRQFSNSRSEMNVSTLELGDSALYLCASTTTGKTNYGYTFGSGTRLTVV.

The CDR3 is CASSPAGVSEQYF. CDR3 nucleotide sequence: TGTGCCAGTAGTCCAGCGGGAGTCTCCGAGCAGTACTTC. The genes are TRBV19 and TRBJ2-7, with 8 bases that match TRBD2. The germline V gene has CDR1 LNHDA and CDR2 SQIVND (reference sequence). Trimming cost V 5 bases and J 6 bases; bases outside gene matches: 6. The CDR3 is 13 amino acids.

This sequence joins TRBV7-8 and TRBJ2-3; D is possibly TRBD2 (5 bases). Between the trimmed V and J ends, which lost 5 bases and 2 bases, there was a span of 20 bases. The CDR3 sequence is 17 residues long. Germline CDR1 reads SGHVS; CDR2 reads FQNEAQ. CDR3 nucleotides: TGTGCCAGCAGCCAACGACAATCTTTTAGCGCCACAGATACGCAGTATTTT. Translation gives CASSQRQSFSATDTQYF. Variable domain in full (rest from reference TRBV7-8 and TRBJ2-3): GAGVSQSPRYKVAKRGQDVALRCDPISGHVSLFWYQQALGQGPEFLTYFQNEAQLDKSGLPSDRFFAERPEGSVSTLKIQRTQQEDSAVYLCASSQRQSFSATDTQYFGPGTRLTVL.

The chain recombines TRBV9 with TRBJ1-1, with a tentative D call TRBD1 (5 bases). Germline-derived CDR1 and CDR2 are SGDLS and YYNGEE. V shed 4 bases and J shed 0 bases, with 16 bases lying between them. The CDR3 totals 16 residues. The CDR3 DNA sequence: TGTGCCAGCAGCCCCTCCCCGGGACCGTTGAACACTGAAGCTTTCTTT. This translates into CASSPSPGPLNTEAFF.

The chain links TRBV6-5 to TRBJ2-7; D is possibly TRBD1 or TRBD2 (5 bases each). The CDR3 sequence is 14 residues long. Germline loops: CDR1 MNHEY, CDR2 SVGAGI. V lost 6 bases to trimming and J lost 2 bases, with 14 bases between them. CDR3 bases: TGTGCCAGCAGCCCAGAGAGGGGACCCTACGAGCAGTACTTC. The encoded protein is CASSPERGPYEQYF.

The chain links TRBV4-1 to TRBJ2-1, with TRBD2 identical over 9 bases. The CDR3 is 15 residues long. Per the germline V gene, CDR1 is MGHRA and CDR2 is YSYEKL. V lost 1 base and J lost 8; bases outside the gene matches: 6. The CDR3 is CASSQAAGGADEQFF. The DNA of the CDR3 is TGCGCCAGCAGCCAAGCGGCGGGAGGGGCCGATGAGCAGTTCTTC.

This sequence joins TRBV19 and TRBJ1-5; D perhaps matches TRBD1 (5 bases). CDR1 LNHDA and CDR2 SQIVND come from the germline V gene (reference sequence). V lost 6 bases to trimming and J lost 1 base, with 13 bases between them. This CDR3 has 15 amino acids. The CDR3 sequence is CASRWGGQSNQPQHF. In DNA, the CDR3 is TGTGCCAGTAGGTGGGGGGGTCAAAGCAATCAGCCCCAGCATTTT.

The rearrangement joins TRBV18 to TRBJ2-7; 8 nucleotides agree with TRBD1. V was clipped by 6 bases and J by 3 bases; unmatched bases: 13. CDR3 length equals 16 residues. In germline, CDR1 is KGHSH, CDR2 LQKENI. As DNA, the CDR3 is TGTGCCAGCTCCCAGCCAATAACAGGGGGGCTCTACGAGCAGTACTTC. It yields the protein CASSQPITGGLYEQYF.

The gene calls are TRBV6-6 and TRBJ2-3; unclear D gene. This CDR3 region has 12 residues. With 4 bases removed from V and 2 bases from J, the gap between germline ends came to 4 bases. Germline CDR1 is MNHNY and CDR2 is SVGAGI (reference sequence). The CDR3 spells CASSLNTDTQYF. CDR3 DNA: TGTGCCAGCAGTTTAAACACAGATACGCAGTATTTT.

J is TRBJ2-7 and V is TRBV10-3; 7 bases are a match to TRBD1. CDR1 is ENHRY and CDR2 is SYGVKD in the germline V gene. The CDR3 is 16 residues long. The ends lost 6 bases at V and 1 base at J; junction bases unmatched: 12. CDR3 bases: TGTGCCATCAGGGTTTTTCGGGACAGACTTTCCTACGAGCAGTACTTC. Its translation: CAIRVFRDRLSYEQYF.

The chain employs TRBV27 and TRBJ2-7, with D possibly being TRBD2 (6 bases). This CDR3 is built from 14 residues. The germline V gene has CDR1 MNHEY and CDR2 SMNVEV (reference sequence). Trimming pared 0 bases from V and 6 bases from J, leaving 12 bases between. The CDR3 bases are TGTGCCAGCAGTTTATCCGGCGGGGCACCCGAGCAGTACTTC. This sequence encodes CASSLSGGAPEQYF.

The CDR3 nucleotides read TGTGCCAGCAGCTTGGTTGGGGTCAACCCCTACAATGAGCAGTTCTTC. It specifies CASSLVGVNPYNEQFF. The chain links TRBV5-5 to TRBJ2-1; D gene ambiguous. The V gene's germline CDR1 is SGHKS and CDR2 YYEKEE (reference sequence). The CDR3 is made up of 16 amino acids. V lost 0 bases and J lost 2, with 12 bases in between. The variable domain in full, with the rest retrieved from reference TRBV5-5 and TRBJ2-1, is DAGVTQSPTHLIKTRGQQVTLRCSPISGHKSVSWYQQVLGQGPQFIFQYYEKEERGRGNFPDRFSARQFPNYSSELNVNALLLGDSALYLCASSLVGVNPYNEQFFGPGTRLTVL.

The chain couples TRBV4-1 to TRBJ2-7; tentatively, D is TRBD2 (5 bases). The germline CDR1 and CDR2 sequences are MGHRA and YSYEKL. Trimming cost V 1 base and J 4 bases, with 17 bases left between them. The CDR3 contains 16 residues. This CDR3 is CASSQVGEFGSYEQYF. The CDR3 DNA follows: TGCGCCAGCAGCCAAGTCGGGGAATTTGGGTCGTACGAGCAGTACTTC.